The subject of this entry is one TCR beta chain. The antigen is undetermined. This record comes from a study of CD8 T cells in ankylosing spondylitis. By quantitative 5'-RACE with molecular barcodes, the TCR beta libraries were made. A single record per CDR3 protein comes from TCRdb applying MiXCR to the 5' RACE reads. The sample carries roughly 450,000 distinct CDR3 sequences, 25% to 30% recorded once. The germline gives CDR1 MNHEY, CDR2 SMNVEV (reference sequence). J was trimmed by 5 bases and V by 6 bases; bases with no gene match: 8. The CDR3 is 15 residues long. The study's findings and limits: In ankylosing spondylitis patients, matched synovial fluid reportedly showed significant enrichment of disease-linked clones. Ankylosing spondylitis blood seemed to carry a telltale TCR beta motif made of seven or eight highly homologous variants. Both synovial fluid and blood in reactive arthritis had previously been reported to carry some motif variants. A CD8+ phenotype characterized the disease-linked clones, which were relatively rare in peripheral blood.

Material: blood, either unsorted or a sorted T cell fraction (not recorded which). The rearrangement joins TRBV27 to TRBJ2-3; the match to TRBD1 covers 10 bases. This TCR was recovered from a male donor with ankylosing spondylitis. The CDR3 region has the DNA TGTGCCAGCAGGGGAGACAGGGGGCTTAGAGATACGCAGTATTTT. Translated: CASRGDRGLRDTQYF.